One and the same sample provided the 29 T cell receptor beta chains below, sequenced in a study of Tregs in tolerant kidney transplant recipients. Profiled with immunoSEQ multiplex PCR; TCRdb holds only in-frame clones, not every one. This table holds 200,000 to 300,000 clones, about four fifths found once. Sequencing was performed on CD4+ T cells from blood. The receptors stem from a human donor in good health.

As to this clone: Other DNA sequences in this specimen translate into the identical CDR3. The chain has TRBV18 and TRBJ2-1; TRBD2 matches 9 bases. After removal of 0 bases from V and 0 bases from J, the junction contained 0 bases not matched to a gene. The CDR3 loop spans 16 amino acids. Per the germline V gene, CDR1 is KGHSH and CDR2 is LQKENI. Written as DNA, the CDR3 is TGTGCCAGCTCACCACCTAGCGGGGGCTCCTACAATGAGCAGTTCTTC. Protein: CASSPPSGGSYNEQFF.

The CDR3 nucleotides read TGCGCCAGCAGCTTGGAGCGGGGGCAAGAGACCCAGTACTTC. Amino acid sequence: CASSLERGQETQYF. The rearrangement uses TRBV5-1 and TRBJ2-5; TRBD2 matches 8 bases. V gave up 0 bases and J gave up 2 bases; unmatched junction bases: 0. Germline CDR1 and CDR2: SGHRS and YFSETQ. The CDR3 has 14 residues.

The chain links TRBV7-2 to TRBJ1-1; D unresolved. The V end was cut by 2 bases, the J end by 4 bases, with 5 bases between. The CDR3 has 12 residues. The germline gives CDR1 SGHTA, CDR2 FQGNSA. The CDR3 nucleotides read TGTGCCAGCAGCTTAACGGGCACTGAAGCTTTCTTT. Translating it yields CASSLTGTEAFF.

This clone was observed a handful of times. This sequence joins TRBV7-9 and TRBJ1-3; D unclear. CDR1 is SEHNR and CDR2 is FQNEAQ in the germline V gene (reference sequence). Trimming shortened V by 6 bases and J by 1 base, and 7 bases separated the two germline ends. This CDR3 region has 13 residues. DNA of the CDR3: TGTGCCAGCAGACAGAGTTCTGGAAACACCATATATTTT. This gives the protein CASRQSSGNTIYF.

With regard to this clone: At one boundary the junction diverges from the germline segment, which might be a read error. The V call is TRBV5-6, the J call TRBJ1-4; D unclear. The length of the CDR3 is 14 residues. Germline V gives CDR1 SGHDT, CDR2 YYEEEE. CDR3 coding DNA: TGTGCCAGCAGCCCCAGAATGACCCTTACGCGCAGCGATTTT. Translating it yields CASSPRMTLTRSDF.

This chain uses TRBV7-9 with TRBJ2-3, with 7 bases identical to TRBD1. V shed 6 bases, J shed 0 bases, and the junction held 9 bases outside the gene matches. Germline CDR1 reads SEHNR; CDR2 reads FQNEAQ (reference sequence). CDR3 size: 16 residues. DNA for the CDR3: TGTGCCAGCAGTTCGATGTGGACAGGAAGCACAGATACGCAGTATTTT. It is translated as CASSSMWTGSTDTQYF.

This chain connects TRBV7-3 to TRBJ1-1, with TRBD1 as a possible D gene (5 bases). This CDR3 spans 13 amino acids. V was shortened by 2 bases and J by 6 bases, with 10 bases between the two germline ends. Germline loops: CDR1 SGHTA, CDR2 FQGTGA. The DNA for the CDR3 is TGTGCCAGCAGCTTACAAGACAGCTCTGAAGCTTTCTTT. Translated, it gives CASSLQDSSEAFF.

This clone was seen a handful of times. The V call is TRBV6-5, the J call TRBJ2-7, with D possibly being TRBD1 (8 bases). Germline V gene lookup returns CDR1 MNHEY and CDR2 SVGAGI. V dropped 8 bases and J dropped 4 bases, with 21 bases sitting between them. The CDR3 loop spans 15 amino acids. The CDR3 nucleotides are TGTGCCAGCTCAAAGGACCACAGGGGGGGGTACGAGCAGTACTTC. It yields the protein CASSKDHRGGYEQYF.

This rearrangement joins TRBV14 to TRBJ1-1; D perhaps matches TRBD1 (6 bases). V lost 4 bases to trimming and J lost 11 bases, with 17 bases between them. There are 13 residues in the CDR3. Germline CDR1 SGHDN, CDR2 FVKESK. The CDR3 DNA follows: TGTGCCAGCAGCCCCCCTCACAGGGAACGGGCTTTCTTT. As protein: CASSPPHRERAFF.

The chain employs TRBV4-1 and TRBJ2-7; 9 positions match TRBD1. The length of the CDR3 is 17 residues. The germline gives CDR1 MGHRA, CDR2 YSYEKL. The V segment lost 1 base and the J segment 2 bases; nucleotides outside the gene matches: 9. CDR3 DNA: TGCGCCAGCAGCCAAGGGGGACCGGGACAGGGAACCTACGAGCAGTACTTC. This translates into CASSQGGPGQGTYEQYF.

The rearrangement links TRBV5-6 to TRBJ1-2; the match to TRBD1 covers 8 bases. Per germline, CDR1 SGHDT and CDR2 YYEEEE. This CDR3 region has 17 residues. With V trimmed by 3 bases and J by 2 bases, 12 bases remained unmatched. The CDR3 region has the DNA TGTGCCAGCAGCTCCCCGGCCGGACAGGGAGGGAACTATGGCTACACCTTC. This gives the protein CASSSPAGQGGNYGYTF.

CDR3 nucleotide sequence: TGTGCCAGCAGCTTGGGAGGACTAGCGGGGGGGAATGAGCAGTTCTTC. This encodes CASSLGGLAGGNEQFF. This chain links TRBV5-4 with TRBJ2-1; 15 nucleotides agree with TRBD2. V lost 0 bases to trimming and J lost 7 bases; unmatched junction nucleotides: 2. The CDR3 consists of 16 residues. Looked up from germline, CDR1 is SGHNT and CDR2 is YYREEE (reference sequence).

This clone has more than one count but fewer than ten. This chain uses TRBV6-6 with TRBJ1-1; TRBD1 might be the D (5 bases). Germline V gene data show CDR1 as MNHNY and CDR2 as SVGAGI (reference sequence). V was cut by 6 bases and J by 3 bases, with 14 bases left in between. The length of the CDR3 is 14 residues. The CDR3 loop is CASRPRGGYTEAFF. CDR3 DNA: TGTGCCAGCAGGCCACGGGGGGGGTACACTGAAGCTTTCTTT.

The chain carries TRBV30 and TRBJ1-1; D is perhaps TRBD1 (5 bases). V was pared by 3 bases and J by 1 base, with 9 bases between. CDR1 and CDR2 (germline): GTSNPN, SVGIG (reference sequence). The CDR3 length is 13 residues. The CDR3 nucleotides read TGTGCCTGGAGCCACACAGGGAACACTGAAGCTTTCTTT. Translating gives CAWSHTGNTEAFF.

This clone occurred a few times. This chain connects TRBV15 to TRBJ2-5; D gene unclear. CDR1 and CDR2 from the germline V gene are LNHNV and YYDKDF (reference sequence). The CDR3 is 14 amino acids. Trimming took 1 base from V and 6 from J, leaving 12 bases between them. CDR3: CATSRGGVVQTQYF. The CDR3, as DNA: TGTGCCACCAGCAGAGGTGGGGTGGTTCAGACCCAGTACTTC.

This clone was seen only once. The chain carries TRBV11-2 and TRBJ1-1, with D maybe TRBD1 (5 bases). V was clipped by 2 bases and J by 5 bases, with 15 bases between them. This CDR3 comprises 15 residues. The germline V gene has CDR1 SGHAT and CDR2 FQNNGV. CDR3 sequence: CASSLRGRVWTEAFF. The CDR3 DNA follows: TGTGCCAGCAGCTTACGTGGCAGGGTGTGGACTGAAGCTTTCTTT.

A remark on this clone: The identical CDR3 is also encoded by other nucleotide sequences in the sample. The V gene is TRBV5-1, the J gene TRBJ2-3; the match to TRBD2 covers 8 bases. Germline lookup yields CDR1 SGHRS and CDR2 YFSETQ. The CDR3 contains 14 residues. Trimming removed 3 bases from V and 4 bases from J; junction bases left unmatched: 4. For the CDR3, the DNA is TGCGCCAGCAGCTCTATAGCGGGACCAGATACGCAGTATTTT. It yields the protein CASSSIAGPDTQYF. Combining the CDR3 with reference TRBV5-1 and TRBJ2-3 gives the whole variable domain KAGVTQTPRYLIKTRGQQVTLSCSPISGHRSVSWYQQTPGQGLQFLFEYFSETQRNKGNFPGRFSGRQFSNSRSEMNVSTLELGDSALYLCASSSIAGPDTQYFGPGTRLTVL.

The rearrangement joins TRBV5-1 to TRBJ1-2, with D unclear. V lost 5 bases and J lost 3, with 17 bases in between. This CDR3 has 15 residues. Germline assignment: CDR1 SGHRS and CDR2 YFSETQ. The CDR3 region is CASRVNTFTYYGYTF. As DNA, the CDR3 is TGCGCCAGCAGGGTGAACACCTTTACTTACTATGGCTACACCTTC.

This chain connects TRBV6-1 to TRBJ1-1; tentatively, D is TRBD1 (5 bases). The germline V gene encodes CDR1 MNHNS and CDR2 SASEGT. With 2 bases removed from V and 5 bases from J, the gap between germline ends came to 9 bases. There are 13 residues in the CDR3. CDR3 bases: TGTGCCAGCAGTGAATCGGGGCGGACTGAAGCTTTCTTT. Its translation is CASSESGRTEAFF.

V usage is TRBV9 and J usage is TRBJ2-1; TRBD1 aligns across 8 bases. The CDR3 covers 15 residues. Germline CDR1 and CDR2: SGDLS and YYNGEE. Unmatched junction bases numbered 5, after V lost 4 bases and J lost 2 bases. The CDR3 reads CASSTGGQAYNEQFF. In DNA form, the CDR3 reads TGTGCCAGCAGCACAGGGGGACAGGCCTACAATGAGCAGTTCTTC.

The chain is built from TRBV5-1 and TRBJ1-2, with a tentative D call TRBD1 (6 bases). V was trimmed by 7 bases and J by 3 bases, leaving 19 bases between them. Looked up from germline, CDR1 is SGHRS and CDR2 is YFSETQ. This CDR3 contains 15 residues. In DNA, the CDR3 is TGCGCCAGCGGGGCCCCGGGGGGGCACGACTATGGCTACACCTTC. The encoded protein is CASGAPGGHDYGYTF. The full variable domain, its missing parts supplied by reference TRBV5-1 and TRBJ1-2, is KAGVTQTPRYLIKTRGQQVTLSCSPISGHRSVSWYQQTPGQGLQFLFEYFSETQRNKGNFPGRFSGRQFSNSRSEMNVSTLELGDSALYLCASGAPGGHDYGYTFGSGTRLTVV.

This clone occurred a few times. This chain links TRBV4-1 with TRBJ1-3; D call uncertain. Trimming took 4 bases from V and 0 from J, leaving 10 bases between them. The CDR3 consists of 15 residues. Germline CDR1 MGHRA, CDR2 YSYEKL. CDR3 in DNA: TGCGCCAGCAGCCCCCGGGCTATCTCTGGAAACACCATATATTTT. Its translation: CASSPRAISGNTIYF.

The gene calls are TRBV19 and TRBJ2-3; D unresolved. V was clipped by 2 bases and J by 6 bases, with 6 bases between them. The CDR3 has 12 residues. Germline CDR1 LNHDA, CDR2 SQIVND (reference sequence). Here the CDR3 DNA reads TGTGCCAGTAGTATACCTAGGGATACGCAGTATTTT. It yields the protein CASSIPRDTQYF.

The chain joins TRBV18 to TRBJ2-1, with 13 bases identical to TRBD2. Germline loops: CDR1 KGHSH, CDR2 LQKENI. Unmatched junction bases numbered 2, after V lost 3 bases and J lost 6 bases. This CDR3 is 15 amino acids long. CDR3 DNA: TGTGCCAGCTCACCCCGACTAGCGGGGGGCAATGAGCAGTTCTTC. Residues: CASSPRLAGGNEQFF.

This clone was recorded only once. V is TRBV21-1 and J is TRBJ2-3; TRBD1 reflects the table's D call only, with no check against the DNA. TRBV21-1 is annotated as a pseudogene. This CDR3 region has 15 residues. This CDR3 is CASSLKGALRDTQYF. The CDR3, as DNA: TGTGCCAGCAGTCTAAAGGGGGCCCTCCGAGATACGCAGTATTTT.

To note about this clone: In the same sample, other DNA sequences code for this CDR3. The CDR3 bases are TGTGCCAGCTCACGGGACAGGAAGAACACTGAAGCTTTCTTT. This codes for CASSRDRKNTEAFF. The chain recombines TRBV18 with TRBJ1-1; TRBD1 matches 8 bases. V was clipped by 4 bases and J by 1 base; unmatched bases: 2. Germline V gene data show CDR1 as KGHSH and CDR2 as LQKENI. CDR3 length: 14 amino acids.

V is TRBV11-2 and J is TRBJ2-5, with D perhaps being TRBD1 or TRBD2 (5 bases each). Trimming removed 5 bases at V and 5 bases at J, with 15 bases between. CDR3 length equals 14 residues. CDR1 is SGHAT, CDR2 FQNNGV, per germline. The CDR3 nucleotides are TGTGCCAGCAGCCCTCTGACTGGGACGGAGACCCAGTACTTC. Protein product: CASSPLTGTETQYF.

The chain is built from TRBV19 and TRBJ1-2, with no clear D. Per the germline V gene, CDR1 is LNHDA and CDR2 is SQIVND (reference sequence). The CDR3 has 14 amino acids. V was clipped by 7 bases and J by 1 base, with 13 bases between them. The CDR3: CASKNEIRNYGYTF. For the CDR3, the DNA is TGTGCCAGTAAAAATGAAATTCGTAACTATGGCTACACCTTC.

J is TRBJ2-2 and V is TRBV18; D is perhaps TRBD2 (5 bases). The V gene lost 2 bases and the J gene lost 5 bases, with 6 bases spanning the gap. CDR1 is KGHSH and CDR2 is LQKENI in the germline V gene. CDR3 length: 13 residues. The CDR3 coding sequence is TGTGCCAGCTCACCATGGGAGACCGGGGAGCTGTTTTTT. It codes for CASSPWETGELFF.